A single sample gave rise to the 30 T cell receptor beta chains below, sequenced in a study of breast tumors, draining lymph nodes, adjacent tissues. The lymph nodes were axillary draining lymph nodes from breast cancer patients. TCRdb re-analysed the multiplex PCR reads in MiXCR, keeping a single row per CDR3 protein. Among approximately 120,000 distinct CDR3 sequences, over 20% were seen once, and the ten largest hold over 2%. The specimen was axillary lymph node tissue. These receptors were taken from a female donor with breast cancer. Some clones in this sample may be carry-over from other donors' samples.

The chain carries TRBV2 and TRBJ1-1, with D maybe TRBD1 (6 bases). V was shortened by 2 bases and J by 1 base, with 17 bases between the two germline ends. The CDR3 extends over 17 amino acids. Germline assignment: CDR1 SNHLY and CDR2 FYNNEI. CDR3 DNA sequence: TGTGCCAGCAGTGAAAGGCAAATTACAGGGCCGAACACTGAAGCTTTCTTT. Amino acid sequence: CASSERQITGPNTEAFF.

A word on this clonotype: Just one base apart from a much larger clone, this may be a read error. Here the CDR3 omits its conserved ending phenylalanine or tryptophan, so a read error is the likely source. This chain links TRBV18 with TRBJ2-1; 8 nucleotides agree with TRBD1. Germline loops: CDR1 KGHSH, CDR2 LQKENI. The CDR3 consists of 13 residues. The trim removed 4 bases at V and 6 bases at J, leaving 2 bases unmatched. CDR3 protein: CASSRGTGNEQFL. DNA for the CDR3: TGTGCCAGCTCACGCGGGACAGGCAATGAGCAGTTCCTC.

This chain uses TRBV27 with TRBJ1-5; 7 nucleotides line up with TRBD1. The CDR3 is 15 amino acids. Germline-derived CDR1 and CDR2 are MNHEY and SMNVEV (reference sequence). J was trimmed by 1 base and V by 5 bases; bases with no gene match: 5. The CDR3 protein is CASSMGQPSNQPQHF. The CDR3 region has the DNA TGTGCCAGCAGTATGGGACAGCCAAGCAATCAGCCCCAGCATTTT.

For this clonotype: This may stem from a read error, because a much larger clone lies one nucleotide away. The V and J genes are TRBV6-5 and TRBJ2-7, with D tentatively TRBD2 (6 bases). The CDR3 totals 13 residues. Germline V gene lookup returns CDR1 MNHEY and CDR2 SVGAGI. The V and J ends lost 7 bases and 6 bases respectively, with 16 bases between them. The CDR3 DNA is TGTGCCAGCAATCGCCGGGGGACCTGCGAGCAGTACTTC. The encoded protein is CASNRRGTCEQYF.

This clonotype was seen repeatedly, ten times or more. This rearrangement joins TRBV5-8 to TRBJ2-1, with no clear D. Trimming cost V 9 bases and J 0 bases, with 13 bases left between them. CDR1 is SGHTS and CDR2 is YDEGEE in the germline V gene. CDR3 length: 14 amino acids. This CDR3 reads CAISEVLSYNEQFF. The CDR3 nucleotides read TGTGCCATCTCCGAGGTACTCTCCTACAATGAGCAGTTCTTC. The variable domain in full, with the rest retrieved from reference TRBV5-8 and TRBJ2-1, is EAGVTQSPTHLIKTRGQQATLRCSPISGHTSVYWYQQALGLGLQFLLWYDEGEERNRGNFPPRFSGRQFPNYSSELNVNALELEDSALYLCAISEVLSYNEQFFGPGTRLTVL.

In its sample, this clonotype was seen many times. The chain couples TRBV7-9 to TRBJ2-1; D is perhaps TRBD1 (7 bases). V was cut by 5 bases and J by 12 bases, with 23 bases left in between. The V gene's germline CDR1 is SEHNR and CDR2 FQNEAQ (reference sequence). This CDR3 spans 15 amino acids. The CDR3 DNA is TGTGCCAGCAGCCCCCCGGGACAGAATGACGGGGGGCAGTTCTTC. Protein: CASSPPGQNDGGQFF.

This clonotype was recorded only once. Since a much larger clone is just one base distant, this may be a read error. The CDR3 sequence: CACSLRLRAGNTIYF. In DNA form, the CDR3 reads TGTGCCTGCAGTCTACGACTAAGGGCTGGAAACACCATATATTTT. The J gene is TRBJ1-3, the V gene TRBV6-5; no firm D call. The CDR3 has 15 amino acids. Germline CDR1 reads MNHEY; CDR2 reads SVGAGI.

This clonotype was found many times. V and J are TRBV2 and TRBJ2-2, with a weak D call TRBD2 (6 bases). Germline CDR1 reads SNHLY; CDR2 reads FYNNEI. Between the trimmed V and J ends, which lost 8 bases and 4 bases, there was a span of 14 bases. The length of the CDR3 is 14 residues. CDR3 sequence reads: CASRNRDFTGELFF. Here the CDR3 DNA reads TGTGCCAGCCGGAACCGGGACTTCACCGGGGAGCTGTTTTTT.

Details on this clonotype: Its ends do not fully match the called genes, so a read error is possible. The chain combines TRBV29-1 with TRBJ1-1; 7 bases agree with TRBD1. Germline-derived CDR1 and CDR2 are SQVTM and ANQGSEA. The CDR3 runs 14 residues. The DNA of the CDR3 is TGCGGCGTTAACAGGGGAATGGGAAACACTGAAGCTTTCTTT. Amino acid sequence: CGVNRGMGNTEAFF.

This clonotype was found many times. This chain connects TRBV6-5 to TRBJ2-3; D might be TRBD2 (6 bases). CDR1 and CDR2 from the germline V gene are MNHEY and SVGAGI. V shed 9 bases and J shed 0 bases, with 13 bases lying between them. This CDR3 spans 14 amino acids. CDR3 in amino acids: CASRTGVSTDTQYF. DNA for the CDR3: TGTGCCAGTCGAACGGGGGTCAGCACAGATACGCAGTATTTT.

This clonotype was found many times. The chain carries TRBV6-1 and TRBJ1-4; D gene ambiguous. Germline-derived CDR1 and CDR2 are MNHNS and SASEGT. V lost 6 bases and J 3 bases, leaving 11 bases between the germline ends. The CDR3 has 14 residues. The CDR3 protein is CASSRPGPNEKLFF. The DNA of the CDR3 is TGTGCCAGCAGCAGGCCAGGTCCTAATGAAAAACTGTTTTTT.

This clonotype has only a few counts. The chain links TRBV10-3 to TRBJ2-1; the match to TRBD1 covers 7 bases. V was clipped by 11 bases and J by 1 base; unmatched bases: 8. CDR3 length: 14 residues. Germline assignment: CDR1 ENHRY and CDR2 SYGVKD. The CDR3 reads CAVNRGESYNEQFF. The CDR3 coding sequence is TGTGCCGTCAACAGGGGAGAGTCCTACAATGAGCAGTTCTTC.

This clonotype was observed many times. V gene TRBV10-3 combines with J gene TRBJ2-1; the D gene is possibly TRBD1 (5 bases). CDR3 length equals 13 residues. V shed 7 bases and J shed 1 base, with 8 bases lying between them. Per germline, CDR1 ENHRY and CDR2 SYGVKD. The CDR3 bases are TGTGCCATCAACCAGGGATCCTACAATGAGCAGTTCTTC. It codes for CAINQGSYNEQFF.

This clonotype was seen repeatedly, ten times or more. The gene calls are TRBV12-3 or TRBV12-4 and TRBJ2-2; no clear D gene. V was cut by 3 bases and J by 3 bases, with 2 bases left in between. The CDR3 runs 12 residues. In nucleotides, the CDR3 is TGTGCCAGCAGTTTGTACACCGGGGAGCTGTTTTTT. This codes for CASSLYTGELFF.

This clonotype was seen repeatedly, ten times or more. This chain links TRBV27 with TRBJ2-7; either TRBD1 or TRBD2 may fit D (6 bases each). Germline V gene lookup returns CDR1 MNHEY and CDR2 SMNVEV (reference sequence). The CDR3 is 20 amino acids. Trimming took off 8 bases at V and 0 bases at J, with 32 bases between the two ends. The CDR3: CASPPGGYTSDGDGSYEQYF. The CDR3 DNA reads TGTGCCAGCCCTCCCGGGGGCTATACTTCGGACGGGGACGGCTCCTACGAGCAGTACTTC.

This clonotype was observed a handful of times. The chain uses TRBV13 and TRBJ2-1; 11 nucleotides align to TRBD2. V shed 4 bases, J shed 8 bases, and the junction held 7 bases outside the gene matches. The CDR3 sequence is 15 residues long. Germline V gene lookup returns CDR1 PRHDT and CDR2 FYEKMQ (reference sequence). The CDR3 loop is CASSSTSGSSHEQFF. DNA of the CDR3: TGTGCCAGCAGCTCAACTAGCGGGAGTTCACATGAGCAGTTCTTC. The whole variable domain, filled in from reference TRBV13 and TRBJ2-1, reads AAGVIQSPRHLIKEKRETATLKCYPIPRHDTVYWYQQGPGQDPQFLISFYEKMQSDKGSIPDRFSAQQFSDYHSELNMSSLELGDSALYFCASSSTSGSSHEQFFGPGTRLTVL.

Concerning this clonotype: Possible read error: a much larger clone is one base away. V gene TRBV19 combines with J gene TRBJ1-4; TRBD1 aligns across 7 bases. CDR1 is LNHDA and CDR2 is SQIVND in the germline V gene (reference sequence). The length of the CDR3 is 16 residues. V dropped 0 bases and J dropped 6; count of bases not matched to a gene: 7. The CDR3 region is CASSIDGTAGDEKLFF. Here the CDR3 DNA reads TGTGCCAGTAGTATAGACGGGACAGCCGGTGATGAAAAACTGTTTTTT.

This clonotype came up many times. The genes are TRBV19 and TRBJ2-7; 7 nucleotides line up with TRBD2. J gave up 4 bases and V 7 bases, and 10 bases lay outside the gene matches. Germline V gives CDR1 LNHDA, CDR2 SQIVND (reference sequence). The CDR3 is made up of 14 amino acids. The DNA of the CDR3 is TGTGCCAGTACGGAAGAAGCGGGACCATACGAGCAGTACTTC. Protein product: CASTEEAGPYEQYF.

At least ten counts were recorded for this clonotype. The chain is built from TRBV14 and TRBJ2-3, with 9 bases lining up with TRBD1. J was trimmed by 3 bases and V by 5 bases; bases with no gene match: 6. CDR1 is SGHDN, CDR2 FVKESK, per germline. The CDR3 is 15 amino acids. The DNA of the CDR3 is TGTGCCAGCAGCGTAACCGGGACAGGGACAGATACGCAGTATTTT. Protein product: CASSVTGTGTDTQYF.

The rearrangement uses TRBV28 and TRBJ2-7; 9 bases align to TRBD1. Germline trimming cut 4 bases from V and 7 bases from J; bases unmatched to any gene: 11. The length of the CDR3 is 15 residues. Germline loops: CDR1 MDHEN, CDR2 SYDVKM. For the CDR3, the DNA is TGTGCCAGCAGTTCGGGCGGGACAGGGTCAGGGGAGCAGTACTTC. It is translated as CASSSGGTGSGEQYF.

This clonotype was counted only a few times. The chain couples TRBV5-1 to TRBJ1-4; 8 nucleotides line up with TRBD1. The CDR3 sequence is 17 residues long. Germline V gene lookup returns CDR1 SGHRS and CDR2 YFSETQ. J was trimmed by 7 bases and V by 4 bases; bases with no gene match: 15. CDR3: CASSPFPQGGLFEKLFF. CDR3 bases: TGCGCCAGCAGCCCCTTCCCACAGGGGGGTCTCTTTGAAAAACTGTTTTTT.

This clonotype has ten or more counts. The V gene is TRBV15, the J gene TRBJ2-1, with D possibly matching TRBD2 (5 bases). The V gene lost 5 bases and the J gene lost 3 bases, with 14 bases spanning the gap. This CDR3 has 15 residues. Germline V gene data show CDR1 as LNHNV and CDR2 as YYDKDF (reference sequence). CDR3 in DNA: TGTGCCACCAGCCCGAGGAGGCTGGGCTACAATGAGCAGTTCTTC. It is translated as CATSPRRLGYNEQFF. Drawing the rest from reference TRBV15 and TRBJ2-1, the complete variable domain is DAMVIQNPRYQVTQFGKPVTLSCSQTLNHNVMYWYQQKSSQAPKLLFHYYDKDFNNEADTPDNFQSRRPNTSFCFLDIRSPGLGDTAMYLCATSPRRLGYNEQFFGPGTRLTVL.

A word on this clonotype: A read error may explain this, as a much larger clone is one base away. The chain couples TRBV27 to TRBJ2-1; D is possibly TRBD2 (5 bases). CDR1 is MNHEY and CDR2 is SMNVEV in the germline V gene (reference sequence). The CDR3 contains 15 residues. Trimming left V 5 bases short and J 12 bases short, with 23 bases between. As DNA, the CDR3 is TGTGCCAGCAGTCAACTAGTATACCATGCAATGAGGCAGTTCTTC. Residues: CASSQLVYHAMRQFF.

This clonotype has at least ten counts. This sequence joins TRBV20-1 and TRBJ2-3, with 11 nucleotides matching TRBD2. From germline, CDR1 is DFQATT and CDR2 SNEGSKA (reference sequence). CDR3 size: 14 residues. The V gene end was trimmed by 6 bases and the J gene end by 5 bases; junction bases not matched to a gene: 7. The CDR3 loop reads CSAPTSGSRDTQYF. For the CDR3, the DNA is TGCAGTGCCCCTACTAGCGGGAGTCGAGATACGCAGTATTTT.

The chain is built from TRBV20-1 and TRBJ1-1, with a weak D call TRBD1 (5 bases). This CDR3 comprises 13 residues. Per germline, CDR1 DFQATT and CDR2 SNEGSKA (reference sequence). Trimming removed 3 bases at V and 4 bases at J, with 12 bases between. In DNA, the CDR3 is TGCAGTGCTAGCGGCAGGGTCGTCACTGAAGCTTTCTTT. Protein sequence: CSASGRVVTEAFF.

This clonotype was recorded at least ten times. The rearrangement joins TRBV30 to TRBJ2-1; TRBD2 matches at 9 bases. The V gene end was trimmed by 2 bases and the J gene end by 5 bases; junction bases not matched to a gene: 7. This CDR3 comprises 15 residues. Germline V gene sequence: CDR1 GTSNPN, CDR2 SVGIG (reference sequence). CDR3 nucleotide sequence: TGTGCCTGGAGTAGCGGACTAGCGACCAACAATGAGCAGTTCTTC. This translates into CAWSSGLATNNEQFF.

In its sample, this clonotype was seen many times. The gene calls are TRBV20-1 and TRBJ2-2; unclear D gene. The CDR3 extends over 14 amino acids. Between the trimmed V and J ends, which lost 5 bases and 1 base, there was a span of 11 bases. Germline V gives CDR1 DFQATT, CDR2 SNEGSKA (reference sequence). CDR3 nucleotide sequence: TGCAGTGCTTCACCTCGGCAGAACACCGGGGAGCTGTTTTTT. Translation gives CSASPRQNTGELFF.

This clonotype appeared many times. The V and J genes are TRBV9 and TRBJ2-7; D might be TRBD2 (7 bases). Germline CDR1 and CDR2: SGDLS and YYNGEE. CDR3 size: 16 residues. Trimming cost V 0 bases and J 2 bases, with 15 bases left between them. The CDR3 coding sequence is TGTGCCAGCAGCGTAGCTTCGGGGGGCGGTCCCTACGAGCAGTACTTC. Protein product: CASSVASGGGPYEQYF.

At least ten counts were recorded for this clonotype. The chain employs TRBV6-1 and TRBJ2-7; maybe TRBD1 (5 bases). Germline CDR1 and CDR2: MNHNS and SASEGT. The V gene lost 7 bases and the J gene lost 0 bases, with 10 bases spanning the gap. There are 13 residues in the CDR3. For the CDR3, the DNA is TGTGCCAGCACTTTCAGGGCCTCCTACGAGCAGTACTTC. Its protein product is CASTFRASYEQYF.

This clonotype was seen repeatedly, ten times or more. J is TRBJ2-2 and V is TRBV18; 9 bases fit TRBD1. This CDR3 contains 15 residues. Germline CDR1 KGHSH, CDR2 LQKENI. The trim removed 4 bases at V and 6 bases at J, leaving 6 bases unmatched. The CDR3 here is CASSRLQGAAGELFF. The CDR3 coding sequence is TGTGCCAGCTCACGACTACAGGGGGCGGCCGGGGAGCTGTTTTTT.